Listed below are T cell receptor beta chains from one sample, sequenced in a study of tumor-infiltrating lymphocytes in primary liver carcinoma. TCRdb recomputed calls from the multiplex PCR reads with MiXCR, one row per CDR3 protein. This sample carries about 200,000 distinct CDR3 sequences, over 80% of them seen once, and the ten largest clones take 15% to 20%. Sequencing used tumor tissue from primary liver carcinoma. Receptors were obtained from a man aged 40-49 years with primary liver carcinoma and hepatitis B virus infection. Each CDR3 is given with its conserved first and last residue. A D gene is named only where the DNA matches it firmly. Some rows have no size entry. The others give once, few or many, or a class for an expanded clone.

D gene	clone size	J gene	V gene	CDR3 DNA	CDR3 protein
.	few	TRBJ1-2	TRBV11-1	TGTGCCAGCAGCTTAGGGCCGAATGACTACACCTTC	CASSLGPNDYTF
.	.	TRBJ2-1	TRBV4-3	TGCGCCAGCAGCCAGGATCGGGGCCTCCGAGTTCTTTTCTTC	CASSQDRGLRVLFF
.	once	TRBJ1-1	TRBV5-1	TGCTCCAGCAGCCCACGGGGACGGACAAACACTGAAGCTTTCTTT	CSSSPRGRTNTEAFF
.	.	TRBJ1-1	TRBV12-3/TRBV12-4	TGTGCCAGCAGTGAACGGGGTGTGCGGACTTTCTTT	CASSERGVRTFF
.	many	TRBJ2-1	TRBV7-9	TGTGCCAGCAGCCAATCTCTGGTGAATGAGCAGTTCTTC	CASSQSLVNEQFF
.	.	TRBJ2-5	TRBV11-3	TGTGTCAGCAGCTTCCAGGGGGAGGAGACTCAGTGCTTC	CVSSFQGEETQCF
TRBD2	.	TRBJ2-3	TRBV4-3	TGCGCCAGCAGTCAAGATCTTCCCTCCGGGACTAGTGGGATAGCAGATACGCAGTATTTT	CASSQDLPSGTSGIADTQYF
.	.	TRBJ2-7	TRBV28	TGTGGCAGCAGTTTGCCCCCCGACAGTTACGAAGGCGACGAGCAGTACTTC	CGSSLPPDSYEGDEQYF
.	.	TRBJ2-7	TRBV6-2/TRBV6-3	TGTGAGAGCAGTTTGGAGGATACCTACGAGCAGTACTTC	CESSLEDTYEQYF
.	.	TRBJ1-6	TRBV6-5	TGTGCCAGCAGCAAACAGGGAGCGAATAACTCACCCGTCCACTTT	CASSKQGANNSPVHF
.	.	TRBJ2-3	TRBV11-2	TGTGCTAGCAGCAGAAGAAGTACAGGGAACACAGATACACTGTATTTT	CASSRRSTGNTDTLYF
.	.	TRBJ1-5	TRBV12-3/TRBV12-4	TGTGTCAGCAGTTTGGGGACTACCAATCAGCCCCAGCTTTTT	CVSSLGTTNQPQLF
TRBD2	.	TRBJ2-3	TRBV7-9	TGTGCCAGGAGCCCCTGCGGGAGAGGGGATACGCAGTATTTT	CARSPCGRGDTQYF
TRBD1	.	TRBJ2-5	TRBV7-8	TGTGCCAACAGCATCACAGGGGGCAGAGGGACCCAGTACTTC	CANSITGGRGTQYF
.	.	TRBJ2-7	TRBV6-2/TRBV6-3	TGTACCAGCAAACCGGGAAGCCCCACCTCCACCTACGAGCAGTACTTC	CTSKPGSPTSTYEQYF
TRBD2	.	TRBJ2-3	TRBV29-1	TGCATCGGTACCCTAGCGGGAGGGGATAAGCAGTATTTT	CIGTLAGGDKQYF
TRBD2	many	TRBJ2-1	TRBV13	TGTGCCAGCAGCTCTCGGACTAGCGGATCCTACAATGAGCAGTTCTTC	CASSSRTSGSYNEQFF
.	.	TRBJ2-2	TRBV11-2	TGTGCCAGCAACCCCGATTCCGGGGAGCTATTTTTT	CASNPDSGELFF
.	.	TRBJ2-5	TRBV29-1	TGCATCGTGGCAGGGTTGGGCCGAGAGACCCAGTACTTC	CIVAGLGRETQYF
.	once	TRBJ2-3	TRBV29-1	TGCGGCTTTGGGGTCTCAGATACGCAGTATTTC	CGFGVSDTQYF
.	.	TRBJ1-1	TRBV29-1	TGCACCATTCTGGCGGGGTGGGGAATGAACACTGAAGCTTTCTTT	CTILAGWGMNTEAFF
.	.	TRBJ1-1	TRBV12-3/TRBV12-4	TGTGCCAGCAAGACCTCTGCTTTAGGGACTGAAGCTTTCTTT	CASKTSALGTEAFF
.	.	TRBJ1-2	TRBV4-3	TGCGCCAGCAGCCAGGAAAGGGACGGAACTATTTATGGCTATACCTTC	CASSQERDGTIYGYTF
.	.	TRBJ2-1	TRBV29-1	TGCAACATTGATCAGCAGGTCTACAATGAGCAGTTCTTC	CNIDQQVYNEQFF
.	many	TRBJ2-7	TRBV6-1	TGTGCCAGCAGTCGCTCAACGGCTGCGAGCTCCTACGAGCAGTACTTC	CASSRSTAASSYEQYF
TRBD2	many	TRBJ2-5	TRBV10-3	TGTGCCATCAGTGAGTCGGGACTAGCGGGAGAGAAGACCCAGTACTTC	CAISESGLAGEKTQYF
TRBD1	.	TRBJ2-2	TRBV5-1	TGCACCAGCAGCGACAGGGTCCCAAGCACCGGGGAGCTGTTTTTT	CTSSDRVPSTGELFF
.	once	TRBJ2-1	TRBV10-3	TGTGCAATCAGTGAGGCTAGCAATGACAATGAGCAGTTCTTC	CAISEASNDNEQFF
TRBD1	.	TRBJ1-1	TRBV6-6	TGTGACAGCAGCACAGGGGAGACCACTGAAGCTTTCTTT	CDSSTGETTEAFF
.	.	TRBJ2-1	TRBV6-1	TGTGCCAGCATAAGGATTCCCTCCTACAATAAGCAGTTCTTC	CASIRIPSYNKQFF
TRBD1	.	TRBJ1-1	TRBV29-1	TGTAGCGTTGAAGAATGGACAGGGAGGACTGAAGGTTTCTTT	CSVEEWTGRTEGFF
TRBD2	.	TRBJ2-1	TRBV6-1	TGTGCCAGCACCTCTAGCGGGATTTATCTTGAGCAGTTCTTC	CASTSSGIYLEQFF
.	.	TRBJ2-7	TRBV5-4	TGTGCCAGCTGCCTTGACGAGGACCATAGCGAGCAGTACTTC	CASCLDEDHSEQYF
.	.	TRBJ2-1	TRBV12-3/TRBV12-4	TGTGCCAGCGGTTTAGACTCAGTTGACAATGAGCAGTTCTTC	CASGLDSVDNEQFF
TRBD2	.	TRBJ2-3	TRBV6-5	TGTGCCAGCAACCCAGGACAAGCGGGAACATATATGCAGTATTTT	CASNPGQAGTYMQYF
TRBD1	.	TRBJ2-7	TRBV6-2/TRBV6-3	TGTGCCACCTCTTGGGACAGCTATGAGCAGTACTTC	CATSWDSYEQYF
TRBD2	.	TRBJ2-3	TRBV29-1	TGCAGTGTTGTAGGAACACTAGCGGGAGGTGGTAGTATCGCAGATACGCAGTTTTTT	CSVVGTLAGGGSIADTQFF
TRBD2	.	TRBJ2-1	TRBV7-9	TGTGCCAGCAGCTTAGAAGCGGGAGGGCGTAATCAGCAGTTCTTC	CASSLEAGGRNQQFF
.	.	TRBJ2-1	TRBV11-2	TGTGCCAGCACCTCACAATTATACAATGAGCACTTCTTC	CASTSQLYNEHFF
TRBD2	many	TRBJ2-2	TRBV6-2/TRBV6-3	TGTGCCAGCAGTCAAGTAGCGGGAGCGATCGGGGAGCTGTTTTTT	CASSQVAGAIGELFF
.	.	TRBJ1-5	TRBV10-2	TGCGCCAGCAGTGAGCTCGACCGGGGAGGGAATCAGTCCCAGCGTTTT	CASSELDRGGNQSQRF
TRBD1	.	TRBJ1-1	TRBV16	TGTGCCAGCAGCCAGCGGGACAGGGGGGGGGCTCCTGAAGATTTCTTT	CASSQRDRGGAPEDFF
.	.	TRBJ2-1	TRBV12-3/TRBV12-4	TGTGCCAGCAGTTTAGATCTCAGCTCCTACAATGAGCTGTTCTTC	CASSLDLSSYNELFF